Listed below are T cell receptor beta chains from one sample, sequenced in a study of shared clonotypes between healthy human individuals. The method was immunoSEQ multiplex PCR; TCRdb's version includes in-frame clones alone and lacks a portion of them. The table includes 2,500,000 or so clones, 85% to 95% detected once. Sequenced: naive CD4+ T cells from PBMCs. These receptor sequences come from a man between 18 and 35 years old in good health. Some clones in this sample may be carry-over from other donors' samples. The CDR3 runs from the conserved cysteine through the conserved F or W. A D gene is named only where the DNA matches it firmly. The listing skips clone size in some rows; elsewhere it reads once, few, many or a size class.

J: TRBJ1-1
D: NA
V: TRBV5-1
size: NA
DNA: TGCGCCAGCAGGTCAAAACTGACAGAGAACACTGAAGCTTTCTTT
CDR3: CASRSKLTENTEAFF

J: TRBJ2-5
D: TRBD2
V: TRBV11-2
size: once
DNA: TGTGCCAGCAGCTTAGGGACTACTAGCGGTTTTATCCAAGAGACCCAGTACTTC
CDR3: CASSLGTTSGFIQETQYF

J: TRBJ2-1
D: TRBD2
V: TRBV5-1
size: NA
DNA: TGCGCCAGCAGCGCCGCGGGAGGGGGAAATGAGCAGTTCTTC
CDR3: CASSAAGGGNEQFF

J: TRBJ1-3
D: NA
V: TRBV30
size: NA
DNA: TGTGCCTGCTCGACAGTCTCTGGAAACACCATATATTTT
CDR3: CACSTVSGNTIYF

J: TRBJ2-4
D: NA
V: TRBV15
size: NA
DNA: TGTGCCACCAGCAGAGATATGTCCCTAGCCAAAAACATTCAGTACTTC
CDR3: CATSRDMSLAKNIQYF

J: TRBJ1-2
D: TRBD1
V: TRBV6-1
size: NA
DNA: TGTGCCAGCAGCCGGGACAGGGTAATTGATGGCTACACCTTC
CDR3: CASSRDRVIDGYTF

J: TRBJ2-1
D: NA
V: TRBV6-4
size: NA
DNA: TGTGCCAGCATCATTAGGCAGGGTTTAGGTGAGCAGTTCTTC
CDR3: CASIIRQGLGEQFF

J: TRBJ1-5
D: NA
V: TRBV28
size: NA
DNA: TGTGCCAGCAGTTTCATAGCGGATAGCAATCAGCCCCAGCATTTT
CDR3: CASSFIADSNQPQHF

J: TRBJ2-7
D: NA
V: TRBV5-6
size: NA
DNA: TGTGCCAGCAGCTTATGGGATGGGAGCTCCTACGAGCAGTACTTC
CDR3: CASSLWDGSSYEQYF

J: TRBJ1-6
D: TRBD1
V: TRBV29-1
size: NA
DNA: TGCAGCGTTGCCACGGACAGGGATAATTCACCCCTCCACTTT
CDR3: CSVATDRDNSPLHF

J: TRBJ2-7
D: NA
V: TRBV4-2
size: once
DNA: TGTGCCAGCAGCCAACAACGTGCTAGCTCTTACGAGCAGTACTTC
CDR3: CASSQQRASSYEQYF

J: TRBJ2-2
D: NA
V: TRBV10-3
size: NA
DNA: TGTGCCATCAGTGACCCGGCTCCCAGGACCGGGGAGCTGTTTTTT
CDR3: CAISDPAPRTGELFF

J: TRBJ2-7
D: NA
V: TRBV11-2
size: NA
DNA: TGTGCCAGCAGCTCGGACATTGAGCTGGAGCAGTACTTC
CDR3: CASSSDIELEQYF

J: TRBJ1-1
D: TRBD1
V: TRBV30
size: few
DNA: TGTGCCTGGAGGGCCCGCCCGGGACAGGGGATCTCCAACACTGAAGCTTTCTTT
CDR3: CAWRARPGQGISNTEAFF

J: TRBJ2-5
D: TRBD1
V: TRBV18
size: NA
DNA: TGTGCCAGCTCACCAGGGACAGGTCAAGAGACCCAGTACTTC
CDR3: CASSPGTGQETQYF

J: TRBJ2-1
D: TRBD2
V: TRBV5-4
size: NA
DNA: TGTGCCAGCAGAAAGGACGGACTAGCGGGAGGAAGCAATGAGCAGTTCTTC
CDR3: CASRKDGLAGGSNEQFF

J: TRBJ2-1
D: NA
V: TRBV11-3
size: NA
DNA: TGTGCCAGCAGCTTAGTCGGTGGCTATGAGCAGTTCTTC
CDR3: CASSLVGGYEQFF

J: TRBJ2-1
D: NA
V: TRBV6-5
size: NA
DNA: TGTGCCAGCAGCCGGGACTTGACTGCGGTCGAGCAGTTCTTC
CDR3: CASSRDLTAVEQFF

J: TRBJ1-1
D: TRBD1
V: TRBV2
size: NA
DNA: TGTGCCAGTCACTTCACAGGGGACACTGAAGCTTTCTTT
CDR3: CASHFTGDTEAFF

J: TRBJ1-5
D: TRBD1
V: TRBV19
size: NA
DNA: TGTGCCAGTAGTAATCTCGGACAGGGGTTGCATCAGCCCCAGCATTTT
CDR3: CASSNLGQGLHQPQHF

J: TRBJ2-1
D: TRBD2
V: TRBV19
size: NA
DNA: TGTGCCAGTAGGGGACTAGCGGGCTCCTACAATGAGCAGTTCTTC
CDR3: CASRGLAGSYNEQFF

J: TRBJ2-3
D: NA
V: TRBV14
size: NA
DNA: TGTGCCAGCAGCCATCCCTCGCGTGAGACGCAGTATTTT
CDR3: CASSHPSRETQYF

J: TRBJ2-1
D: NA
V: TRBV5-4
size: NA
DNA: TGTGCCAGCAGCGTGCCGACAGGCCCCTCCTACAATGAGCAGTTCTTC
CDR3: CASSVPTGPSYNEQFF

J: TRBJ1-5
D: NA
V: TRBV4-2
size: NA
DNA: TGTGCCAGCAGCCAAGAATGGGTTGGCAATCAGCCCCAGCATTTT
CDR3: CASSQEWVGNQPQHF

J: TRBJ2-7
D: NA
V: TRBV7-3
size: NA
DNA: TGTGCCAGCAGCTTAAGCCCCACAGGTTCCGAGCAGTACTTC
CDR3: CASSLSPTGSEQYF

J: TRBJ2-7
D: TRBD2
V: TRBV7-3
size: NA
DNA: TGTGCCAGCAGCTTAAAAGGGGGGACTAGCGTTACCACATCCTACGAGCAGTACTTC
CDR3: CASSLKGGTSVTTSYEQYF

J: TRBJ2-7
D: NA
V: TRBV7-6
size: NA
DNA: TGTGCCAGCAGCTTAGAAGCTCTGGAGCAGTACTTC
CDR3: CASSLEALEQYF

J: TRBJ2-7
D: NA
V: TRBV19
size: NA
DNA: TGTGCCAGTAGTACGCAGGGGAAGGCCTACGAGCAGTACTTC
CDR3: CASSTQGKAYEQYF

J: TRBJ2-2
D: NA
V: TRBV27
size: NA
DNA: TGTGCCAGCAAGGTCCCCGAAGCCACCGGGGAGCTGTTTTTT
CDR3: CASKVPEATGELFF

J: TRBJ1-2
D: NA
V: TRBV9
size: once
DNA: TGTGCCAGCAGCCCTGGGGGGGGGAACTATGGCTACACCTTC
CDR3: CASSPGGGNYGYTF

J: TRBJ2-7
D: TRBD1
V: TRBV19
size: NA
DNA: TGTGCCAGTAGTATAGGTCTTCTGACAGGGTCCGAGCAGTACTTC
CDR3: CASSIGLLTGSEQYF

J: TRBJ2-1
D: TRBD2
V: TRBV9
size: once
DNA: TGTGCCAGCAGCCCGGACATACGAGCGGGAGGGCCGGAGTTCTTC
CDR3: CASSPDIRAGGPEFF

J: TRBJ1-1
D: TRBD1
V: TRBV29-1
size: NA
DNA: TGCAGCGTCGTACTACAGGGGGCGCGGACTGAAGCTTTCTTT
CDR3: CSVVLQGARTEAFF

J: TRBJ2-7
D: TRBD2
V: TRBV28
size: NA
DNA: TGTGCCAGCCAGGGCCCTGGGACTAGCTACGAGCAGTACTTC
CDR3: CASQGPGTSYEQYF

J: TRBJ1-1
D: NA
V: TRBV6-1
size: NA
DNA: TGTGCCAGCAGTGGTTTCTTGAGTCCGGGTGAAGCTTTCTTT
CDR3: CASSGFLSPGEAFF

J: TRBJ2-3
D: TRBD1
V: TRBV9
size: NA
DNA: TGTGCCAGCAGCGTGGGGGCGCAGGGGGCGTCAGATACGCAGTATTTT
CDR3: CASSVGAQGASDTQYF

J: TRBJ2-2
D: NA
V: TRBV7-8
size: NA
DNA: TGTGCCAGCAGCTTAGGCATATCTCACACCGGGGAGCTGTTTTTT
CDR3: CASSLGISHTGELFF

J: TRBJ1-5
D: NA
V: TRBV6-1
size: NA
DNA: TGTGCCAGCGAGGAGGGTCAGCCCCAGCATTTT
CDR3: CASEEGQPQHF

J: TRBJ1-5
D: NA
V: TRBV7-2
size: NA
DNA: TGTGCCAGCAGCTTAGGGGGGCTAGGGAATCAGCCCCAGCATTTT
CDR3: CASSLGGLGNQPQHF

J: TRBJ2-1
D: TRBD1
V: TRBV2
size: NA
DNA: TGTGCCAGCACCCGGGACAGGGTTGAGAATGAGCAGTTCTTC
CDR3: CASTRDRVENEQFF

J: TRBJ2-1
D: TRBD2
V: TRBV4-3
size: NA
DNA: TGCGCCAGCAGCCAAGTGTCTAGCGGGAAGAATGAGCAGTTCTTC
CDR3: CASSQVSSGKNEQFF

J: TRBJ1-1
D: NA
V: TRBV6-5
size: NA
DNA: TGTGCCAGCAGCCAACGCGGGTCCTACACTGAAGCTTTCTTT
CDR3: CASSQRGSYTEAFF

J: TRBJ2-5
D: NA
V: TRBV2
size: NA
DNA: TGTGCCAGCAGGCCCTGGGGGAGCCAAGAGACCCAGTACTTC
CDR3: CASRPWGSQETQYF

J: TRBJ2-5
D: TRBD1
V: TRBV5-1
size: once
DNA: TGCGCCAGCAGCTCCGGGACAGGGGGACAAGAGACCCAGTACTTC
CDR3: CASSSGTGGQETQYF

J: TRBJ1-3
D: NA
V: TRBV9
size: NA
DNA: TGTGCCAGCAGCGTAGGGTTAGACGGGGACTCTGGAAACACCATATATTTT
CDR3: CASSVGLDGDSGNTIYF

J: TRBJ2-3
D: NA
V: TRBV18
size: NA
DNA: TGTGCCAGCTCACCGCTGGTCATCACAGATACGCAGTATTTT
CDR3: CASSPLVITDTQYF

J: TRBJ2-3
D: TRBD2
V: TRBV4-3
size: NA
DNA: TGCGCCAGCAGCCAAGTTTTGGCTAGCGGGAGTAGTACAGATACGCAGTATTTT
CDR3: CASSQVLASGSSTDTQYF

J: TRBJ1-5
D: NA
V: TRBV7-2
size: once
DNA: TGTGCCAGCAGCTTGGACGGTAGGGGAAATCAGCCCCAGCATTTT
CDR3: CASSLDGRGNQPQHF

J: TRBJ2-1
D: NA
V: TRBV5-8
size: once
DNA: TGTGCCAGCAGCGACGCCCCCCTTGGCGTACATGAGCAGTTCTTC
CDR3: CASSDAPLGVHEQFF

J: TRBJ2-1
D: NA
V: TRBV7-8
size: NA
DNA: TGTGCCAGCAGCTTATTTGCGGCCAACCTGATGGAGCAGTTCTTC
CDR3: CASSLFAANLMEQFF

J: TRBJ1-2
D: TRBD1
V: TRBV6-1
size: NA
DNA: TGTGCCAGAGGGACAGGTGGTGGGGGCTACACCTTC
CDR3: CARGTGGGGYTF

J: TRBJ2-7
D: TRBD1
V: TRBV5-4
size: NA
DNA: TGTGCCAGCAGCTTCGGACAGGGAAAGACCTACGAGCAGTACTTC
CDR3: CASSFGQGKTYEQYF

J: TRBJ2-7
D: NA
V: TRBV28
size: once
DNA: TGTGCCAGCAGTTTGCGGTCGACCTACGAGCAGTACTTC
CDR3: CASSLRSTYEQYF